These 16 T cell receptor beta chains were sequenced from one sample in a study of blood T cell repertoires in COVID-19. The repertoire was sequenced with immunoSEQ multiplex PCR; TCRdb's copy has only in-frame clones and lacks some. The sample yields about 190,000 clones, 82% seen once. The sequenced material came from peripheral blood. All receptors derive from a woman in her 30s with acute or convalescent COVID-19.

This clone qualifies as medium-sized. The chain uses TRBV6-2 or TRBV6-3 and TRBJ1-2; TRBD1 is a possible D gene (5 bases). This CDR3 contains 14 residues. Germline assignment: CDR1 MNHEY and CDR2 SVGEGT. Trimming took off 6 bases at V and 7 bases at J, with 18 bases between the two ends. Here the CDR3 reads CASSTWDYSGGYTF. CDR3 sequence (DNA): TGTGCCAGCAGCACTTGGGACTACTCGGGTGGCTACACCTTC.

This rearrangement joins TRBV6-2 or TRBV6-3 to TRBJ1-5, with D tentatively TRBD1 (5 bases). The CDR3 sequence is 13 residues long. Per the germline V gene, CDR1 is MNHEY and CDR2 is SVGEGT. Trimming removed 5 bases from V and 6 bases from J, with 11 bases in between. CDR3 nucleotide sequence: TGTGCCAGCAGTCTCCAGGGTCGTCAGCCCCAGCATTTT. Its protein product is CASSLQGRQPQHF.

CDR3 residues: CASSAGLAGGTGTDTQYF. The CDR3 nucleotides read TGTGCCAGCAGTGCGGGACTAGCGGGGGGAACAGGAACAGATACGCAGTATTTT. The chain is built from TRBV7-7 and TRBJ2-3; 15 nucleotides align to TRBD2. Germline trimming cut 6 bases from V and 3 bases from J; bases unmatched to any gene: 10. CDR3 length equals 18 residues. Germline V gene data show CDR1 as SSHAT and CDR2 as FNYEAQ (reference sequence).

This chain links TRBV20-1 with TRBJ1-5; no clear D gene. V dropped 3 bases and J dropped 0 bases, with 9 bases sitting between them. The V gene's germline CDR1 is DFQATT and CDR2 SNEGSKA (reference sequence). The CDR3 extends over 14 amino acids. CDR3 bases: TGCAGTGCTAGTATGGGAGATAGCAATCAGCCCCAGCATTTT. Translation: CSASMGDSNQPQHF.

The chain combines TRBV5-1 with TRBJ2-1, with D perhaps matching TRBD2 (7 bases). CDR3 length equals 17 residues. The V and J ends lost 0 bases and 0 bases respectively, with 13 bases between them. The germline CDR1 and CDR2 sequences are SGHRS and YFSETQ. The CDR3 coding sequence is TGCGCCAGCAGCTTGGATGAGGGGGGGAACTCCTACAATGAGCAGTTCTTC. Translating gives CASSLDEGGNSYNEQFF.

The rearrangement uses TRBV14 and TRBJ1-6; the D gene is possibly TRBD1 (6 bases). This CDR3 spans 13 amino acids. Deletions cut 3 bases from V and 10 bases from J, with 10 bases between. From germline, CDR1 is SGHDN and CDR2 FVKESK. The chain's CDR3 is CASSHPGASPLHF. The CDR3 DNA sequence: TGTGCCAGCAGCCATCCAGGGGCATCACCCCTCCACTTT.

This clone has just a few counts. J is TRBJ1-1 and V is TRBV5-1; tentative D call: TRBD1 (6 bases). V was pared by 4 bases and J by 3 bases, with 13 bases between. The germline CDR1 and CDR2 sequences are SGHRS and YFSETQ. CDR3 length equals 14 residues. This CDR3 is CASSLTGTHTEAFF. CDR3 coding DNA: TGCGCCAGCAGCCTAACCGGGACACACACTGAAGCTTTCTTT.

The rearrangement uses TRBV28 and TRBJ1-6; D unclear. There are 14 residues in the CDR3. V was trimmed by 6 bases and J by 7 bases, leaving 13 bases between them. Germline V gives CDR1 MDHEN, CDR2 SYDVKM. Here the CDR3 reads CASSSGLWNSPLHF. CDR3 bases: TGTGCCAGCAGCTCTGGCCTCTGGAATTCACCCCTCCACTTT.

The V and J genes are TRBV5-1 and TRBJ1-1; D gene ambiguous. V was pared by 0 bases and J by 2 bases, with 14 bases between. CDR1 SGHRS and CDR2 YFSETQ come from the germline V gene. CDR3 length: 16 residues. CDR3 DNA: TGCGCCAGCAGCTTGGGGACCTACGGGGTAAACACTGAAGCTTTCTTT. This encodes CASSLGTYGVNTEAFF.

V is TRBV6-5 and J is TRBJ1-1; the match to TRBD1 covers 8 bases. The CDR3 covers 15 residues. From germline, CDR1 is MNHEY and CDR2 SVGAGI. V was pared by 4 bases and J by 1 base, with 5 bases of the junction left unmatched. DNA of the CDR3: TGTGCCAGCAGTTTCGGGCAGGGGGCGAACACTGAAGCTTTCTTT. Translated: CASSFGQGANTEAFF.

The CDR3 here is CASSVAGGSYEQYF. In DNA form, the CDR3 reads TGTGCCAGCAGTGTAGCGGGGGGCTCCTACGAGCAGTACTTC. This sequence joins TRBV28 and TRBJ2-7; 10 bases fit TRBD2. Germline V gene data show CDR1 as MDHEN and CDR2 as SYDVKM. This CDR3 contains 14 residues. J gave up 0 bases and V 5 bases, and 1 base lay outside the gene matches.

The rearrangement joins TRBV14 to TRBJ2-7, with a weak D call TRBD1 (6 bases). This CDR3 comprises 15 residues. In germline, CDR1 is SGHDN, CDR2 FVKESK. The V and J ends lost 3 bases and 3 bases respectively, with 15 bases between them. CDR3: CASSQDQGRLYEQYF. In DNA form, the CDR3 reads TGTGCCAGCAGCCAGGACCAGGGGCGTCTCTACGAGCAGTACTTC.

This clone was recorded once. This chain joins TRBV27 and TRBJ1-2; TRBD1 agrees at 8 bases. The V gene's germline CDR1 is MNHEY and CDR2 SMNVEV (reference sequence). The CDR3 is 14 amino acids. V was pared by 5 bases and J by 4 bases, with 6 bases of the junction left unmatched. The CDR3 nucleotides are TGTGCCAGCAGTCCCGACAGGGGAGGCTATGGCTACACCTTC. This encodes CASSPDRGGYGYTF.

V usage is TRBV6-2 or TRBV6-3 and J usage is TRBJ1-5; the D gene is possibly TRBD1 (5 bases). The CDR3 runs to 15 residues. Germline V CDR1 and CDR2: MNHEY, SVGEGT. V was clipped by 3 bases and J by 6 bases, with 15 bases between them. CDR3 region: CASSYGQGFRQPQHF. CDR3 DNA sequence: TGTGCCAGCAGTTATGGGCAGGGATTCCGTCAGCCCCAGCATTTT.

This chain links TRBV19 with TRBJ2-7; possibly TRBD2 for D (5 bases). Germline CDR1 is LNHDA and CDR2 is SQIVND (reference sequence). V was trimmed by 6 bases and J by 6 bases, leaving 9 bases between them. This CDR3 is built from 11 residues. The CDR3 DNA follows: TGTGCCAGTAGAGAGGGCCTCGAGCAGTACTTC. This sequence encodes CASREGLEQYF.

CDR3 DNA: TGTGCCACCCAGCGGATTTACAATGAGCAGTTCTTC. This gives the protein CATQRIYNEQFF. The chain is built from TRBV21-1 and TRBJ2-1; the D call of TRBD2 is as the table states it, not checked on the DNA. TRBV21-1 is deemed a pseudogene. The CDR3 runs to 12 residues.